The present T cell receptor (beta chain) was sequenced within a study of post-analysis software for immune sequencing data. Study-wide points: Four to six TRBV segments were significantly more frequent in patients than in controls. TRBV5-6, TRBV5-1 and TRBV20-1 were among these segments.

Germline V lookup: CDR1 SGDLS, CDR2 YYNGEE. CDR3 length equals 13 residues. Concerning this clonotype itself: Its specificity is unknown. A read error may explain this, as a much larger clone is one base away.

The TCR beta cDNA libraries contained unique molecular identifiers. One entry per CDR3 protein results from TCRdb running MiXCR on the PCR reads. Counted here are roughly 170,000 distinct CDR3 sequences, about 30% occurring once; the ten biggest clones make up about 1.6%. Sample: blood. The chain uses TRBV9 and TRBJ2-1; no firm D call. The closer fit of TRBJ2-7 to the DNA end suggests the J call may be wrong. This receptor was identified in a girl between 5 and 17 years old with multiple sclerosis. CDR3 in DNA: TGTGCCAGCAGCGCTATGACCTACAATGAGCAGTACTTC. Translation gives CASSAMTYNEQYF.